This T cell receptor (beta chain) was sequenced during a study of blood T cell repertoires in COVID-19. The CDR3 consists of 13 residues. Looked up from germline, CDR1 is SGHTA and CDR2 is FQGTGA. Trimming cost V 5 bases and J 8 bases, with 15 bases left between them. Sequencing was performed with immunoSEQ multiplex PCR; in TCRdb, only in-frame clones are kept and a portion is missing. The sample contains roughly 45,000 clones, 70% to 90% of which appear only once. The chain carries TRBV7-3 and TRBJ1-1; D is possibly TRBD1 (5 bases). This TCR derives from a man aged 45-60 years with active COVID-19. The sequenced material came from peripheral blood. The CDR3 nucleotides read TGTGCCAGCAGCGTTCAGGGTTCTTCCGAAGCTTTCTTT. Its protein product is CASSVQGSSEAFF.